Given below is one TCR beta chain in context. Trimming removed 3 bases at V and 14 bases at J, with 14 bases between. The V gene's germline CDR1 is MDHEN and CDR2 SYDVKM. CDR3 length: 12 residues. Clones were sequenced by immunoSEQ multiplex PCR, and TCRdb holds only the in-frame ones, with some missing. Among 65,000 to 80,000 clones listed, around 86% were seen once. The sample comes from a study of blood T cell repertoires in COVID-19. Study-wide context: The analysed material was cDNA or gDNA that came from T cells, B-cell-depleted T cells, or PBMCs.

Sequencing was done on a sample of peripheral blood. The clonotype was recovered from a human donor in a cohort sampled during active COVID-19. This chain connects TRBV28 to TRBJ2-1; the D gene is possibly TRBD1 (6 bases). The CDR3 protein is CASSFRQVYKFF. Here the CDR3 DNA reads TGTGCCAGCAGTTTTCGACAGGTATATAAGTTCTTC.